The sequence of this T cell receptor (beta chain) was determined in a study of control samples from healthy donors and cancer patients. This clone was counted a single time. Method: immunoSEQ multiplex PCR; TCRdb's copy keeps in-frame clones and lacks some. The sample contains under 450,000 clones, approximately 90% of which appear only once. CDR3 length: 15 residues. Looked up from germline, CDR1 is MNHEY and CDR2 is SVGEGT. Trimming left V 5 bases short and J 0 bases short, with 13 bases between. The sequence derives from a man between 40 and 49 years old with head and neck cancer. The sample taken for sequencing was PBMCs. The genes are TRBV6-2 or TRBV6-3 and TRBJ2-5; D not resolved. The CDR3 is CASSPTLVYQETQYF. Written as DNA, the CDR3 is TGTGCCAGCAGTCCAACGCTAGTGTACCAAGAGACCCAGTACTTC.